The rows below give T cell receptor beta chains drawn from one sample of a study of T cells after posttransplantation cyclophosphamide. Assay: immunoSEQ multiplex PCR; the TCRdb copy retains only in-frame clones and omits some. The repertoire includes under 15,000 clones, over 75% of them detected once, and approximately 0.8% sits in the top ten. The sample was memory CD4+ T cells sorted from PBMCs. All receptors derive from a man aged 45 to 65 in good health, CMV-negative, and a related stem cell transplant donor. The CDR3 runs from the conserved cysteine through the conserved F or W. The order of the fields is D gene, V gene, J gene, CDR3 protein. D genes are given only for firm matches.

d_call: .
v_call: TRBV5-1
j_call: TRBJ2-5
cdr3_aa: CASSSQGGQETQYF

d_call: .
v_call: TRBV11-2
j_call: TRBJ1-1
cdr3_aa: CASSLEGLGAFF

d_call: .
v_call: TRBV5-4
j_call: TRBJ1-1
cdr3_aa: CASSLSQVNTEAFF

d_call: .
v_call: TRBV6-6
j_call: TRBJ1-6
cdr3_aa: CASSYPYESRNSPLHF

d_call: .
v_call: TRBV11-3
j_call: TRBJ1-1
cdr3_aa: CASSSAAGGTEAFF

d_call: TRBD1
v_call: TRBV7-2
j_call: TRBJ1-6
cdr3_aa: CASSPQGTGSSYNSPLHF

d_call: TRBD1
v_call: TRBV10-3
j_call: TRBJ1-1
cdr3_aa: CAINTGQGNTEAFF

d_call: .
v_call: TRBV11-2
j_call: TRBJ1-1
cdr3_aa: CASSLGSSNTEAFF

d_call: .
v_call: TRBV7-9
j_call: TRBJ2-2
cdr3_aa: CASSRTKTGELFF

d_call: .
v_call: TRBV19
j_call: TRBJ1-3
cdr3_aa: CASSISPGAGSGTIYF

d_call: .
v_call: TRBV10-3
j_call: TRBJ1-4
cdr3_aa: CAISESTGKGEKLFF

d_call: .
v_call: TRBV27
j_call: TRBJ2-7
cdr3_aa: CASSLLQGKGEQYF

d_call: TRBD2
v_call: TRBV5-4
j_call: TRBJ2-5
cdr3_aa: CASSPGGSGQETQYF

d_call: TRBD2
v_call: TRBV15
j_call: TRBJ2-3
cdr3_aa: CATSKLGTSGGAVQITDTQYF

d_call: .
v_call: TRBV5-4
j_call: TRBJ2-7
cdr3_aa: CASSFRGSEQYF

d_call: TRBD1
v_call: TRBV5-1
j_call: TRBJ2-1
cdr3_aa: CASSSTGAYNEQFF

d_call: TRBD1
v_call: TRBV2
j_call: TRBJ1-1
cdr3_aa: CASRYRGDTEAFF

d_call: .
v_call: TRBV10-3
j_call: TRBJ1-6
cdr3_aa: CAISSSDRTFPLHF

d_call: .
v_call: TRBV12-5
j_call: TRBJ2-2
cdr3_aa: CASGKRNTGELFF

d_call: .
v_call: TRBV6-4
j_call: TRBJ1-1
cdr3_aa: CASRSHIKRDGEAEAFF

d_call: .
v_call: TRBV14
j_call: TRBJ2-7
cdr3_aa: CASSQDRSSSRYF

d_call: .
v_call: TRBV20-1
j_call: TRBJ2-7
cdr3_aa: CSATGYEQYF

d_call: .
v_call: TRBV6-6
j_call: TRBJ1-4
cdr3_aa: CASSPLGEKLFF

d_call: .
v_call: TRBV4-3
j_call: TRBJ2-7
cdr3_aa: CASSQDPGSYEQYF

d_call: TRBD1
v_call: TRBV9
j_call: TRBJ2-3
cdr3_aa: CASSSGQTNTDTQYF

d_call: .
v_call: TRBV9
j_call: TRBJ2-7
cdr3_aa: CASSVDGTYYEQYF

d_call: .
v_call: TRBV11-2
j_call: TRBJ2-1
cdr3_aa: CASSPRAYNEQFF

d_call: .
v_call: TRBV2
j_call: TRBJ1-2
cdr3_aa: CASSAQGVFGYTF

d_call: .
v_call: TRBV19
j_call: TRBJ1-3
cdr3_aa: CASSAKDRGGNTIYF

d_call: .
v_call: TRBV4-2
j_call: TRBJ2-1
cdr3_aa: CASSQDLLVGSYNEQFF

d_call: TRBD1
v_call: TRBV12-5
j_call: TRBJ1-4
cdr3_aa: CASGQGQGENEKLFF

d_call: TRBD1
v_call: TRBV29-1
j_call: TRBJ1-2
cdr3_aa: CSASGQESVGYTF

d_call: .
v_call: TRBV19
j_call: TRBJ1-1
cdr3_aa: CASSLERMNTEAFF

d_call: TRBD1
v_call: TRBV4-1
j_call: TRBJ2-5
cdr3_aa: CASSRLDRGSQETQYF

d_call: TRBD1
v_call: TRBV5-1
j_call: TRBJ2-1
cdr3_aa: CASSFEGAEVNEQFF

d_call: .
v_call: TRBV15
j_call: TRBJ1-2
cdr3_aa: CATSRERQAYGYTF

d_call: TRBD1
v_call: TRBV28
j_call: TRBJ1-4
cdr3_aa: CASSFQGANEKLFF

d_call: .
v_call: TRBV4-3
j_call: TRBJ1-1
cdr3_aa: CASSQDRNTEAFF

d_call: .
v_call: TRBV19
j_call: TRBJ1-1
cdr3_aa: CASSSHRENTEAFF

d_call: .
v_call: TRBV19
j_call: TRBJ1-5
cdr3_aa: CASGLINQPQHF

d_call: .
v_call: TRBV6-6
j_call: TRBJ2-3
cdr3_aa: CASSYWAYTDTQYF

d_call: TRBD1
v_call: TRBV10-3
j_call: TRBJ2-1
cdr3_aa: CAISALGQGLYNEQFF